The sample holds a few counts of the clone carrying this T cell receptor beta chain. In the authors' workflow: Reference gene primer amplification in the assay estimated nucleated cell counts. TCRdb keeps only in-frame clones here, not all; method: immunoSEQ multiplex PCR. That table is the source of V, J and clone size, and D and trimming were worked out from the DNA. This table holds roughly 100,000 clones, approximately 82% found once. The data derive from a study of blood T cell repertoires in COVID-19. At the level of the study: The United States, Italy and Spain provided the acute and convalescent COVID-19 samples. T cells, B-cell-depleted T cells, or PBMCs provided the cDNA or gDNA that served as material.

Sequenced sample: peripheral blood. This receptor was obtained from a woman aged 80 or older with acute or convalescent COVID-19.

In nucleotides, the CDR3 is TGTGCCACCACAGGGTCCGGGGCCAACGTCCTGACTTTC. This encodes CATTGSGANVLTF. The chain employs TRBV2 and TRBJ2-6; D might be TRBD1 (6 bases). Trimming removed 10 bases at V and 4 bases at J, with 11 bases between. Germline values: CDR1 SNHLY, CDR2 FYNNEI. CDR3 length equals 13 residues. The full variable domain, completed using reference TRBV2 and TRBJ2-6, is EPEVTQTPSHQVTQMGQEVILRCVPISNHLYFYWYRQILGQKVEFLVSFYNNEISEKSEIFDDQFSVERPDGSNFTLKIRSTKLEDSAMYFCATTGSGANVLTFGAGSRLTVL.